The T cell receptor (beta chain) under discussion was sequenced for a study of cytotoxic CD8 clonotypes in ibrutinib-treated CLL. As for the study in general: By median roughly 72 months, around twelve had progressed and about 15 stayed remitted; responses had been 2 complete and around 25 partial.

Study results and caveats: Baseline clonality, above age-matched healthy donor levels, tracked circulating CD8+ T-cell counts. The public clonotypes identified were infrequent and showed contraction or stability on treatment. Sampling schedules were unmatched across sustained-remission and progressing patients.

Sequencing was performed with immunoSEQ multiplex PCR; in TCRdb, only in-frame clones are kept and a portion is missing. The sample holds hundreds of thousands of clones, 60% to 75% seen once. Germline V lookup: CDR1 SGHRS, CDR2 YFSETQ. V lost 0 bases and J lost 0, with 3 bases in between. CDR3 length equals 13 residues. A word on this clone: Its antigen remains unidentified.

This chain joins TRBV5-1 and TRBJ1-1; the D is unclear. The material was PBMCs, obtained after 24 months of ibrutinib treatment. The sequence came from a human donor with chronic lymphocytic leukemia. The CDR3 DNA reads TGCGCCAGCAGCTTGGGGATGAACACTGAAGCTTTCTTT. Protein product: CASSLGMNTEAFF.